This T cell receptor (beta chain) was documented in a study of blood T cell repertoires in COVID-19. Study overall: Samples came from the United States, Italy and Spain, spanning acute and convalescent COVID-19. PBMCs, B-cell-depleted T cells, or T cells provided the cDNA or gDNA that made up the material.

CDR3 length: 13 residues. Per germline, CDR1 SGHAT and CDR2 FQNNGV. The germline V and J ends were trimmed by 1 base and 1 base, with 4 bases remaining between them. Original methodology: Amplified reference gene primers provided the basis for estimating nucleated cell counts. The method was immunoSEQ multiplex PCR; TCRdb's version includes in-frame clones alone and lacks a portion of them. V, J and clone size derive from that table, while D and trimming were established from the DNA sequence. The table includes 380,000 or so clones, about 89% detected once. The source is a man aged 35 to 55 with acute or convalescent COVID-19. Sequencing was done on a sample of peripheral blood. The gene calls are TRBV11-2 and TRBJ2-5; D is unclear. The DNA of the CDR3 is TGTGCCAGCAGCTTAGGACTCCAAGAGACCCAGTACTTC. It translates to CASSLGLQETQYF. The full variable domain, completed using reference TRBV11-2 and TRBJ2-5, is EAGVAQSPRYKIIEKRQSVAFWCNPISGHATLYWYQQILGQGPKLLIQFQNNGVVDDSQLPKDRFSAERLKGVDSTLKIQPAKLEDSAVYLCASSLGLQETQYFGPGTRLLVL.